The 27 T cell receptor beta chains below were found in one sample sequenced in a study of regulatory T cells in long-lasting Graves disease. Time point meaning: newly diagnosed GD, antithyroid drugs for less than 3 months. From PBMCs, RNA was extracted and then used to make the TCR library. Construction of the TCR beta libraries employed iRepertoire HTBI primers in conjunction with Arm-PCR of CDR3 regions. Each CDR3 protein is one row after TCRdb ran MiXCR on the multiplex PCR reads. The top ten clones hold about 24% of a sample with hundreds of thousands of distinct CDR3 sequences, around 16% of them seen once. The specimen comprised peripheral blood mononuclear cells (PBMCs), sampled at new diagnosis, from a patient treated with antithyroid drugs. These receptors all stem from a female donor with Graves disease.

This clonotype was seen at least ten times. The CDR3 loop is CASSFQASNEKLFF. The CDR3 DNA follows: TGTGCCAGCAGTTTCCAGGCGTCAAATGAAAAACTGTTTTTT. This chain connects TRBV7-2 to TRBJ1-4, with D unresolved. This CDR3 has 14 residues. Germline lookup yields CDR1 SGHTA and CDR2 FQGNSA. V was trimmed by 6 bases and J by 5 bases, leaving 13 bases between them.

V is TRBV19 and J is TRBJ2-5; D is unclear. The CDR3 contains 15 residues. Between the trimmed V and J ends, which lost 5 bases and 2 bases, there was a span of 15 bases. The germline CDR1 and CDR2 sequences are LNHDA and SQIVND (reference sequence). The CDR3 is CASSSIRNPQETQYF. The DNA of the CDR3 is TGTGCCAGTAGTTCGATCAGAAACCCTCAAGAGACCCAGTACTTC.

The table lists this clonotype with a few counts. The rearrangement links TRBV6-5 to TRBJ1-4; D ambiguous. With 0 bases removed from V and 8 bases from J, the gap between germline ends came to 16 bases. The CDR3 is made up of 16 amino acids. CDR1 is MNHEY, CDR2 SVGAGI, per germline. CDR3 in DNA: TGTGCCAGCAGTTACTCAACGGACGGGATCGGAGAAAAACTGTTTTTT. Its translation is CASSYSTDGIGEKLFF.

This clonotype was seen just once. V and J are TRBV2 and TRBJ1-2; D is undetermined. CDR1 and CDR2 from the germline V gene are SNHLY and FYNNEI. Trimming removed 6 bases at V and 8 bases at J, with 7 bases between. CDR3 length equals 10 residues. In DNA, the CDR3 is TGTGCCAGCAGGGGCCCCGGCTACACCTTC. The encoded protein is CASRGPGYTF.

Ten or more counts support this clonotype. One end of the junction fails to match germline, which may point to a read error. The chain employs TRBV6-2 or TRBV6-3 and TRBJ1-2; maybe TRBD1 (6 bases). The CDR3 consists of 13 residues. Germline CDR1 reads MNHEY; CDR2 reads SVGEGT. CDR3 DNA: TGTGCCAGCAGTGGACAGACCAACTATAGCTACACCTTC. Amino acids: CASSGQTNYSYTF.

This clonotype was detected ten times or more. The DNA of the CDR3 is TGCAGTGTCATGGGGAGGGGTGATTCACCCCTCCACTTT. Translation: CSVMGRGDSPLHF. The chain has TRBV20-1 and TRBJ1-6; D might be TRBD1 (5 bases). The CDR3 runs 13 residues. In germline, CDR1 is DFQATT, CDR2 SNEGSKA (reference sequence). V lost 7 bases and J 8 bases, leaving 15 bases between the germline ends.

This clonotype was found many times. CDR3 bases: TGTGCCAGCAGTGGACAGGGCGAAAGCAATCAGCCCCAGCATTTT. This codes for CASSGQGESNQPQHF. The chain links TRBV28 to TRBJ1-5; the match to TRBD1 covers 8 bases. The CDR3 covers 15 residues. V was clipped by 5 bases and J by 1 base; unmatched bases: 4. Germline V gene sequence: CDR1 MDHEN, CDR2 SYDVKM.

This clonotype was seen ten or more times. The CDR3 is CSARVMDRAHNEQFF. The CDR3 nucleotides read TGCAGTGCTAGAGTAATGGACAGGGCCCACAATGAGCAGTTCTTC. The genes are TRBV20-1 and TRBJ2-1, with 8 nucleotides matching TRBD1. CDR1 and CDR2 (germline): DFQATT, SNEGSKA (reference sequence). Trimming at V came to 1 base and at J to 5 bases, leaving 7 bases not matched to a gene. CDR3 length equals 15 residues.

Only a few counts were recorded for this clonotype. This may stem from a read error, because a much larger clone lies one nucleotide away. J is TRBJ2-1 and V is TRBV3-1; D not certain. The J call may be mistaken, given a closer DNA end match to TRBJ2-5. Germline V lookup: CDR1 LGHDT, CDR2 YNNKEL (reference sequence). The CDR3 consists of 12 residues. CDR3 sequence: CASSRDPETQYF. CDR3 bases: TGTGCCAGCAGCCGAGACCCGGAGACCCAGTACTTC.

This clonotype was picked up many times. The rearrangement links TRBV27 to TRBJ1-5; D is unclear. The CDR3 length is 15 residues. Germline V lookup: CDR1 MNHEY, CDR2 SMNVEV (reference sequence). Trimming cost V 2 bases and J 1 base, with 9 bases left between them. As DNA, the CDR3 is TGTGCCAGCAGTTTAACCATTCAGAGCAATCAGCCCCAGCATTTT. Amino acid sequence: CASSLTIQSNQPQHF.

This clonotype was seen many times. The genes are TRBV7-2 and TRBJ2-7; 7 bases match TRBD2. CDR3 length: 16 amino acids. J gave up 7 bases and V 3 bases, and 15 bases lay outside the gene matches. CDR1 SGHTA and CDR2 FQGNSA come from the germline V gene. The CDR3: CASSFLGTGGTKEQYF. The CDR3 coding sequence is TGTGCCAGCAGCTTCCTTGGAACGGGAGGAACGAAAGAGCAGTACTTC. The whole variable domain, remainder taken from reference TRBV7-2 and TRBJ2-7, is GAGVSQSPSNKVTEKGKDVELRCDPISGHTALYWYRQSLGQGLEFLIYFQGNSAPDKSGLPSDRFSAERTGGSVSTLTIQRTQQEDSAVYLCASSFLGTGGTKEQYFGPGTRLTVT.

This clonotype was seen more than once but under ten times. This sequence joins TRBV29-1 and TRBJ1-1; TRBD1 is a possible D gene (6 bases). Germline V lookup: CDR1 SQVTM, CDR2 ANQGSEA. The CDR3 is made up of 16 amino acids. Trimming removed 8 bases from V and 1 base from J, with 23 bases in between. The CDR3 reads CSPTKQGPMENTEAFF. The CDR3 DNA reads as TGCAGCCCTACAAAACAGGGTCCTATGGAGAACACTGAAGCTTTCTTT.

This clonotype has ten or more counts. The J gene is TRBJ2-2, the V gene TRBV28; 8 bases are shared with TRBD2. Germline-derived CDR1 and CDR2 are MDHEN and SYDVKM. Trimming cost V 5 bases and J 6 bases; bases outside gene matches: 8. This CDR3 has 15 residues. Written as DNA, the CDR3 is TGTGCCAGCAGTCCGTGGACTAGCTGGGCCGGGGAGCTGTTTTTT. It codes for CASSPWTSWAGELFF.

This clonotype has more than one count but fewer than ten. CDR3 DNA: TGTGCCAGCAGCTTCGTCGGGACCTACGAGCAGTACTTC. Its protein is CASSFVGTYEQYF. The chain couples TRBV7-9 to TRBJ2-7; TRBD2 might be the D (5 bases). Per germline, CDR1 SEHNR and CDR2 FQNEAQ (reference sequence). Trimming stripped 3 bases from V and 2 bases from J, with 8 bases between. The CDR3 has 13 amino acids.

This clonotype was seen a few times. The V call is TRBV12-3 or TRBV12-4, the J call TRBJ2-2; D is uncertain. V shed 6 bases and J shed 9 bases, with 11 bases lying between them. The length of the CDR3 is 12 residues. Here the CDR3 DNA reads TGTGCCAGCAGCGACCAGCGTTGGGAGCTGTTTTTT. Protein: CASSDQRWELFF.

This clonotype was recorded a few times. The V call is TRBV18, the J call TRBJ2-1, with no clear D. CDR1 is KGHSH and CDR2 is LQKENI in the germline V gene. The ends were cut back, 1 base at V and 0 bases at J, with 7 bases in the middle. CDR3 length equals 15 residues. The CDR3 region has the DNA TGTGCCAGCTCACCACAGAGGTTCTCCTACAATGAGCAGTTCTTC. Its protein is CASSPQRFSYNEQFF.

Comment on this clonotype: Germline is not matched at one junction end, which may reflect a read error. This sequence joins TRBV7-3 and TRBJ2-6, with 10 bases aligning to TRBD1. CDR3 length equals 17 residues. Germline CDR1 is SGHTA and CDR2 is FQGTGA. The CDR3 loop reads CASSRGQGLSGANVLTF. The DNA of the CDR3 is TGTGCTAGCAGCCGGGGACAGGGGCTCTCTGGGGCCAACGTCCTGACTTTC.

This clonotype was observed many times. The chain links TRBV20-1 to TRBJ2-1; TRBD2 matches at 14 bases. Germline V gene data show CDR1 as DFQATT and CDR2 as SNEGSKA (reference sequence). This CDR3 region has 17 residues. The trim removed 3 bases at V and 2 bases at J, leaving 6 bases unmatched. The CDR3 loop is CSARGTSGSGTYNEQFF. CDR3 DNA sequence: TGCAGTGCTAGGGGGACTAGCGGGAGTGGAACCTACAATGAGCAGTTCTTC.

This clonotype was found many times. The V call is TRBV10-3, the J call TRBJ2-5, with 10 bases fitting TRBD1. There are 13 residues in the CDR3. Germline trimming cut 6 bases from V and 4 bases from J; bases unmatched to any gene: 2. Germline V gene lookup returns CDR1 ENHRY and CDR2 SYGVKD. The CDR3 DNA is TGTGCCATCAGCGGGACAGGGGCAGAGACCCAGTACTTC. Its protein is CAISGTGAETQYF.

The gene calls are TRBV27 and TRBJ2-1; 9 bases match TRBD2. Per the germline V gene, CDR1 is MNHEY and CDR2 is SMNVEV (reference sequence). The ends lost 8 bases at V and 6 bases at J; junction bases unmatched: 8. The CDR3 has 14 residues. The CDR3 sequence is CASRRGLAPNEQFF. In DNA form, the CDR3 reads TGTGCCAGCCGGCGGGGACTAGCCCCCAATGAGCAGTTCTTC.

Ten or more counts support this clonotype. The chain employs TRBV18 and TRBJ2-1, with 7 positions matching TRBD2. There are 13 residues in the CDR3. The germline V gene has CDR1 KGHSH and CDR2 LQKENI. Germline trimming cut 6 bases from V and 5 bases from J; bases unmatched to any gene: 4. CDR3 sequence (DNA): TGTGCCAGCTCCCGCGGGGGAGACAATGAGCAGTTCTTC. This sequence encodes CASSRGGDNEQFF.

This clonotype was seen ten or more times. DNA for the CDR3: TGTGCCAGCAGTTCCGGGACAGGGGGAGGGGAGCCCCAGCATTTT. Amino acids: CASSSGTGGGEPQHF. The chain links TRBV12-3 or TRBV12-4 to TRBJ1-5, with 11 bases aligning to TRBD1. The CDR3 is 15 amino acids. V was clipped by 4 bases and J by 8 bases; unmatched bases: 7.

In its sample, this clonotype was seen many times. V and J are TRBV11-2 and TRBJ2-5; 10 bases fit TRBD2. Germline values: CDR1 SGHAT, CDR2 FQNNGV. After removal of 6 bases from V and 5 bases from J, the junction contained 9 bases not matched to a gene. The CDR3 spans 15 residues. This chain's CDR3 is CASSQSGRARETQYF. In DNA form, the CDR3 reads TGTGCCAGCAGTCAGAGCGGGAGGGCCAGGGAGACCCAGTACTTC.

There are many counts of this clonotype. V is TRBV20-1 and J is TRBJ2-3, with TRBD1 as a possible D gene (6 bases). The CDR3 loop spans 12 amino acids. In germline, CDR1 is DFQATT, CDR2 SNEGSKA (reference sequence). V lost 4 bases and J 3 bases, leaving 8 bases between the germline ends. The DNA of the CDR3 is TGCAGTGCTATGAGGGGGACAGATACGCAGTATTTT. It codes for CSAMRGTDTQYF.

This clonotype was observed a few times. V gene TRBV28 combines with J gene TRBJ2-2, with TRBD2 as a possible D gene (5 bases). V was trimmed by 5 bases and J by 9 bases, leaving 22 bases between them. The CDR3 is made up of 16 amino acids. Per the germline V gene, CDR1 is MDHEN and CDR2 is SYDVKM. The CDR3 region is CASSPLDDGWTRELFF. The CDR3 nucleotides are TGTGCCAGCAGTCCCCTAGACGATGGCTGGACTCGGGAGCTGTTTTTT.

This clonotype has a count of ten or more. This chain links TRBV6-5 with TRBJ2-1; TRBD2 might be the D (5 bases). The CDR3 runs 16 residues. V was cut by 0 bases and J by 3 bases, with 12 bases left in between. CDR1 and CDR2 (germline): MNHEY, SVGAGI. The chain's CDR3 is CASSYSASRYYNEQFF. The CDR3 bases are TGTGCCAGCAGTTACTCGGCTAGCCGCTACTACAATGAGCAGTTCTTC.

This clonotype has a count of ten or more. The V gene is TRBV7-2, the J gene TRBJ1-5; 7 bases line up with TRBD1. This CDR3 has 16 amino acids. In germline, CDR1 is SGHTA, CDR2 FQGNSA. Unmatched junction bases numbered 4, after V lost 2 bases and J lost 0 bases. This CDR3 reads CASSLNRGISNQPQHF. CDR3 nucleotide sequence: TGTGCCAGCAGCTTAAACAGGGGTATTAGCAATCAGCCCCAGCATTTT.